The 3 T cell receptor beta chains below were found in one sample sequenced in a study of blood T cell repertoires in COVID-19. Here immunoSEQ multiplex PCR was the method, and the copy in TCRdb shows in-frame clones only, minus some. The data contain a few hundred thousand clones, approximately 86% of them singletons. The sequencing input was peripheral blood. The source of these receptors is a man in his 60s with acute or convalescent COVID-19.

The rearrangement uses TRBV24-1 and TRBJ2-3; TRBD2 matches at 7 bases. This CDR3 spans 17 amino acids. Germline CDR1 reads KGHDR; CDR2 reads SFDVKD. V lost 4 bases to trimming and J lost 0 bases; unmatched junction nucleotides: 9. DNA of the CDR3: TGTGCCACCAGTGACCGGACTAGGAAGGGGAGCACAGATACGCAGTATTTT. The encoded protein is CATSDRTRKGSTDTQYF.

This clone was seen once. The V call is TRBV6-5, the J call TRBJ2-2, with D possibly TRBD1 on 6 matching bases. This CDR3 spans 14 amino acids. CDR1 and CDR2 from the germline V gene are MNHEY and SVGAGI. Trimming took off 8 bases at V and 4 bases at J, with 14 bases between the two ends. The CDR3 loop reads CASHRAAGTGELFF. The CDR3 bases are TGTGCCAGCCACAGGGCCGCGGGCACCGGGGAGCTGTTTTTT.

This chain uses TRBV27 with TRBJ1-5; a possible D gene is TRBD1 (6 bases). V gave up 4 bases and J gave up 2 bases, with 15 bases separating them. This CDR3 has 16 amino acids. The germline CDR1 and CDR2 sequences are MNHEY and SMNVEV (reference sequence). The CDR3 here is CASSSAGASGNQPQHF. CDR3 coding DNA: TGTGCCAGCAGTTCTGCAGGGGCGTCGGGCAATCAGCCCCAGCATTTT.